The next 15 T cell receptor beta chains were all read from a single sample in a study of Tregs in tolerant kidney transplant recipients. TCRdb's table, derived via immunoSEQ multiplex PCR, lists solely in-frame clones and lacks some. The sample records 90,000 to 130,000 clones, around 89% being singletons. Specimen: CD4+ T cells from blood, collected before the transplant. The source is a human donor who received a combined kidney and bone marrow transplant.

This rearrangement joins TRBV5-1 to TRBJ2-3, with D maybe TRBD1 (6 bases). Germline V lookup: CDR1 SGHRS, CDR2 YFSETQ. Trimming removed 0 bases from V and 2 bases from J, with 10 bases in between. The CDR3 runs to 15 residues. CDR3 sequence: CASSLVDRPTDTQYF. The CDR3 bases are TGCGCCAGCAGCTTGGTTGACAGGCCCACAGATACGCAGTATTTT.

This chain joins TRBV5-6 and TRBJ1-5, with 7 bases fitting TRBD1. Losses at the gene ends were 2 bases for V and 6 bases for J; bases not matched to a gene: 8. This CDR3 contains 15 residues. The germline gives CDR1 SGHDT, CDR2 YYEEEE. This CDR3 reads CASSLTGAGGQPQHF. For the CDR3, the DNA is TGTGCCAGCAGCTTAACAGGGGCAGGAGGTCAGCCCCAGCATTTT.

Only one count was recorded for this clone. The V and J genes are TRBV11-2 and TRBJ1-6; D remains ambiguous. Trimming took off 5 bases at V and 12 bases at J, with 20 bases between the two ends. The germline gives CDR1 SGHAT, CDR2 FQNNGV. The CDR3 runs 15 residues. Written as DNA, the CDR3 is TGTGCCAGCAGCGGCCTCCGGGGAAGGACGCAACCCCTCCACTTT. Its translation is CASSGLRGRTQPLHF.

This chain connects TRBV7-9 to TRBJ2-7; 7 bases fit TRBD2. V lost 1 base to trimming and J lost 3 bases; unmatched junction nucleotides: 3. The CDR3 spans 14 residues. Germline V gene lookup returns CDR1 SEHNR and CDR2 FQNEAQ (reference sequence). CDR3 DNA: TGTGCCAGCAGCTTAGGGGGCGGGAGCTACGAGCAGTACTTC. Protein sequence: CASSLGGGSYEQYF.

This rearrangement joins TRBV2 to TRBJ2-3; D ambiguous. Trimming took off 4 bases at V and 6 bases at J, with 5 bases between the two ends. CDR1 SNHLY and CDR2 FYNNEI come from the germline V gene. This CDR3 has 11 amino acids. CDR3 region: CASSVQDTQYF. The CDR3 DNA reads TGTGCCAGCAGTGTCCAGGATACGCAGTATTTT.

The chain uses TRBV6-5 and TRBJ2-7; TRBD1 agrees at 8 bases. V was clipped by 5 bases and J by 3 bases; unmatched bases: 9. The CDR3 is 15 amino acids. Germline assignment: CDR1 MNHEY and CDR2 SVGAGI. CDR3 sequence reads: CASSRPPRGLYEQYF. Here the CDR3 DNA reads TGTGCCAGCAGTCGACCCCCCAGGGGGCTCTACGAGCAGTACTTC.

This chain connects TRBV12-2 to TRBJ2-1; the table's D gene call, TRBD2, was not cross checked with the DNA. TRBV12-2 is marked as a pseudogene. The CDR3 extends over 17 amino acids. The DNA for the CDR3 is TGTGCAAGTCGCTTAGGCCCGGGACTAGCGGGCTACAATGAGCAGTTCTTC. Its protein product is CASRLGPGLAGYNEQFF.

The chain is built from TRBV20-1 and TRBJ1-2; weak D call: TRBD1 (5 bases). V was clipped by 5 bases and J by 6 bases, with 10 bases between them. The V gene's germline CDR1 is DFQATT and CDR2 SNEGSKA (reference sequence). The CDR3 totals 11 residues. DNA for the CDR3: TGCAGTGCTCCTTCAGGGAATGGCTACACCTTC. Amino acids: CSAPSGNGYTF.

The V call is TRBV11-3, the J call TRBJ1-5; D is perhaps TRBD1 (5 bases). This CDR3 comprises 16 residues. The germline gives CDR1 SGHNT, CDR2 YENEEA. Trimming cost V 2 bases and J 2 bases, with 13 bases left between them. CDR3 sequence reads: CASSLSGGEGNQPQHF. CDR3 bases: TGTGCCAGCAGCTTAAGTGGGGGGGAGGGCAATCAGCCCCAGCATTTT.

The CDR3 DNA is TGTGCCAGCAGCCCCGGACACCCCGGGTACAATGAGCAGTTCTTC. Translated: CASSPGHPGYNEQFF. V and J are TRBV28 and TRBJ2-1, with a possible D match to TRBD1 (5 bases). V lost 6 bases and J 4 bases, leaving 16 bases between the germline ends. This CDR3 contains 15 residues. Germline V gives CDR1 MDHEN, CDR2 SYDVKM.

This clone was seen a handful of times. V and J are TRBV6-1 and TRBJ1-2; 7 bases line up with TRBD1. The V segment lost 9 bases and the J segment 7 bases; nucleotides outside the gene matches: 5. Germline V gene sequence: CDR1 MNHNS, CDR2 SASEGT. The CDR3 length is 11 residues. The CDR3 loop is CARTGLGGYTF. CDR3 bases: TGTGCCAGGACAGGGTTAGGTGGCTACACCTTC.

In DNA form, the CDR3 reads TGTGCTAGTGGTTTGGGGTTGGGCAGGGCATCAACTGAAGCTTTCTTT. Its translation: CASGLGLGRASTEAFF. The V and J genes are TRBV12-5 and TRBJ1-1; maybe TRBD1 (5 bases). Germline CDR1 reads LGHNT; CDR2 reads FRNRAP. This CDR3 contains 16 residues. V was pared by 1 base and J by 5 bases, with 17 bases between.

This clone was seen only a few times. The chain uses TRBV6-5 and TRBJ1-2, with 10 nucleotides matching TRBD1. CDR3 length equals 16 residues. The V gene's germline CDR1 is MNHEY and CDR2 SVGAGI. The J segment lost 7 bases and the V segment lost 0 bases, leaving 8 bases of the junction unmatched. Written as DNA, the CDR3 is TGTGCCAGCAGTTACTCGTACGGGACAGGGGCGGGTGGCTACACCTTC. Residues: CASSYSYGTGAGGYTF.

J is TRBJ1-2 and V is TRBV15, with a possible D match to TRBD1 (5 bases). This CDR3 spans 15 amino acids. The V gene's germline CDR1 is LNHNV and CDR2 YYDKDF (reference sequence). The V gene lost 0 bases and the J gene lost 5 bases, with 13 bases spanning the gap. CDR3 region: CATSRDRVSLYGYTF. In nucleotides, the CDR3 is TGTGCCACCAGCAGAGACAGGGTCTCCTTGTATGGCTACACCTTC.

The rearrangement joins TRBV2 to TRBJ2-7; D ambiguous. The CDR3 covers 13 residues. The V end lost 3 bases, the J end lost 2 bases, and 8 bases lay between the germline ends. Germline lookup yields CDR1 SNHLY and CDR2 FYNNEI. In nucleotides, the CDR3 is TGTGCCAGCAGTGATTTTCTAGCCTACGAGCAGTACTTC. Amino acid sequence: CASSDFLAYEQYF.